The rows below give T cell receptor beta chains drawn from one sample of a study of immune cell composition in non-small cell lung cancer. The data were produced by immunoSEQ multiplex PCR, yet TCRdb's version contains in-frame clones alone and is incomplete. Among about 5,000 clones listed, about 80% were seen once. Source material: lung tumor tissue. These receptors came from a human donor with non-small cell lung cancer. The conserved cysteine and the conserved F or W are not part of the CDR3 here. Fields, in order: J gene, V gene, CDR3 protein.

J gene: TRBJ2-3
V gene: TRBV7-2
CDR3 protein: ASSLGERLNTQY

J gene: TRBJ2-3
V gene: TRBV4-2
CDR3 protein: ASSPGTDTQY

J gene: TRBJ2-3
V gene: TRBV4-1
CDR3 protein: ASSQDVASGGGNTQY

J gene: TRBJ2-1
V gene: TRBV9
CDR3 protein: ASSVAQGGYNEQF

J gene: TRBJ2-7
V gene: TRBV15
CDR3 protein: ATSRDPPGAVSYEQY

J gene: TRBJ2-1
V gene: TRBV25-1
CDR3 protein: ASSEPRHGGVNEQF

J gene: TRBJ1-1
V gene: TRBV5-1
CDR3 protein: ASSLGEGVTEAF

J gene: TRBJ2-7
V gene: TRBV7-2
CDR3 protein: ASSLAGKNYEQY

J gene: TRBJ2-1
V gene: TRBV7-9
CDR3 protein: ASSTPLPNNEQF

J gene: TRBJ2-7
V gene: TRBV18
CDR3 protein: ASSSSGTGPYEQY

J gene: TRBJ1-1
V gene: TRBV19
CDR3 protein: ASRAGMNTEAF

J gene: TRBJ1-1
V gene: TRBV7-2
CDR3 protein: ASSPRQGGKAEAF

J gene: TRBJ2-1
V gene: TRBV19
CDR3 protein: ASRQGAYNEQF

J gene: TRBJ2-5
V gene: TRBV7-8
CDR3 protein: ASSLERTQY

J gene: TRBJ2-7
V gene: TRBV7-3
CDR3 protein: ANRGTTY

J gene: TRBJ1-6
V gene: TRBV5-1
CDR3 protein: ASSPNRDSPLH

J gene: TRBJ2-1
V gene: TRBV27
CDR3 protein: ASSLVPSIPTTHNEQF

J gene: TRBJ2-3
V gene: TRBV7-9
CDR3 protein: ASSPDSSFADTQY

J gene: TRBJ1-6
V gene: TRBV27
CDR3 protein: ASSLVGQGSRGNSPLH

J gene: TRBJ2-6
V gene: TRBV9
CDR3 protein: ASSTPAGGANVLT

J gene: TRBJ2-1
V gene: TRBV10-3
CDR3 protein: AISVQGYNEQF

J gene: TRBJ2-1
V gene: TRBV27
CDR3 protein: ASSQDRGRNEQF

J gene: TRBJ2-1
V gene: TRBV9
CDR3 protein: ASSPGGEQF

J gene: TRBJ1-5
V gene: TRBV19
CDR3 protein: ASSPQGFNQPQH

J gene: TRBJ2-7
V gene: TRBV4-3
CDR3 protein: ASSQDRGGAYYEQY

J gene: TRBJ2-1
V gene: TRBV2
CDR3 protein: ASRGGLAGGLNEQF

J gene: TRBJ2-1
V gene: TRBV5-1
CDR3 protein: ASSRSGTSGIPADSLF

J gene: TRBJ1-4
V gene: TRBV25-1
CDR3 protein: ASSEQGGGEKLF

J gene: TRBJ1-1
V gene: TRBV19
CDR3 protein: ASSIVAGNTEAF

J gene: TRBJ1-1
V gene: TRBV10-3
CDR3 protein: AISERDRGVSGAF

J gene: TRBJ2-3
V gene: TRBV6-1
CDR3 protein: ASSASDRELDTQY

J gene: TRBJ2-1
V gene: TRBV18
CDR3 protein: ASSPGVNEQF

J gene: TRBJ2-3
V gene: TRBV15
CDR3 protein: ATSRDPRPTDTQY

J gene: TRBJ1-4
V gene: TRBV5-1
CDR3 protein: ASSFGQINEKLF

J gene: TRBJ1-1
V gene: TRBV5-6
CDR3 protein: ASSVPTGANTEAF

J gene: TRBJ1-5
V gene: TRBV30
CDR3 protein: AWSVDRDQPQH

J gene: TRBJ1-4
V gene: TRBV4-3
CDR3 protein: ASSQRGQATNEKLF

J gene: TRBJ2-7
V gene: TRBV11-1
CDR3 protein: ASSLLGGEQY

J gene: TRBJ2-2
V gene: TRBV11-2
CDR3 protein: ASSPYGTGRDTGELF

J gene: TRBJ2-7
V gene: TRBV27
CDR3 protein: ASSLNPGLAGDYEQY

J gene: TRBJ1-2
V gene: TRBV15
CDR3 protein: ATSRDRVNYGYT

J gene: TRBJ2-5
V gene: TRBV10-2
CDR3 protein: ASRSGTSGRGETQY

J gene: TRBJ1-1
V gene: TRBV5-5
CDR3 protein: ASSLGRRTGGPQGLTEAF

J gene: TRBJ2-6
V gene: TRBV7-7
CDR3 protein: ASSRDGRYSGANVLT

J gene: TRBJ1-2
V gene: TRBV5-4
CDR3 protein: ASSLVSQYGYT

J gene: TRBJ2-7
V gene: TRBV5-8
CDR3 protein: ASSLETGVPYEQY

J gene: TRBJ2-1
V gene: TRBV20-1
CDR3 protein: SPESGEAQF

J gene: TRBJ2-7
V gene: TRBV5-5
CDR3 protein: ASSLNWDRTYEQY

J gene: TRBJ2-5
V gene: TRBV5-4
CDR3 protein: ASSSAAGALETQY

J gene: TRBJ2-4
V gene: TRBV5-4
CDR3 protein: ASSQEVVKRGGVIQY

J gene: TRBJ2-3
V gene: TRBV10-3
CDR3 protein: ATTLSGGVTDTQY

J gene: TRBJ2-3
V gene: TRBV18
CDR3 protein: ASSQPGSTDTQY

J gene: TRBJ2-3
V gene: TRBV7-3
CDR3 protein: ASKRAGGRNTDTQY